This T cell receptor (beta chain) was documented in a study of cytomegalovirus exposure and HLA in healthy donors. The study's findings and limits: A cluster of highly shared sequence variants was likely a sequencing artifact. Later analysis associated a missense DCLRE1C variant with TCR beta V- and J-gene trimming.

Notes on this clone: Its antigen is undetermined.

Use of 60 Vbeta and 13 Jbeta primers characterized the PCR. Repertoires were generated with immunoSEQ multiplex PCR, while TCRdb's copy carries only in-frame clones and drops some. The profile covers about 160,000 clones, with 65% to 80% appearing a single time and around 4% taken by the ten largest. This CDR3 is built from 15 residues. V was shortened by 0 bases and J by 4 bases, with 13 bases between the two germline ends. Per germline, CDR1 SGHNT and CDR2 YYREEE (reference sequence). This chain links TRBV5-4 with TRBJ1-1, with D tentatively TRBD1 (6 bases). The sequence came from a man in his forties in good health and CMV-seronegative. The sequenced material came from PBMCs. CDR3: CASSLERGGITEAFF. The CDR3 DNA is TGTGCCAGCAGCTTGGAAAGGGGGGGGATCACTGAAGCTTTCTTT.